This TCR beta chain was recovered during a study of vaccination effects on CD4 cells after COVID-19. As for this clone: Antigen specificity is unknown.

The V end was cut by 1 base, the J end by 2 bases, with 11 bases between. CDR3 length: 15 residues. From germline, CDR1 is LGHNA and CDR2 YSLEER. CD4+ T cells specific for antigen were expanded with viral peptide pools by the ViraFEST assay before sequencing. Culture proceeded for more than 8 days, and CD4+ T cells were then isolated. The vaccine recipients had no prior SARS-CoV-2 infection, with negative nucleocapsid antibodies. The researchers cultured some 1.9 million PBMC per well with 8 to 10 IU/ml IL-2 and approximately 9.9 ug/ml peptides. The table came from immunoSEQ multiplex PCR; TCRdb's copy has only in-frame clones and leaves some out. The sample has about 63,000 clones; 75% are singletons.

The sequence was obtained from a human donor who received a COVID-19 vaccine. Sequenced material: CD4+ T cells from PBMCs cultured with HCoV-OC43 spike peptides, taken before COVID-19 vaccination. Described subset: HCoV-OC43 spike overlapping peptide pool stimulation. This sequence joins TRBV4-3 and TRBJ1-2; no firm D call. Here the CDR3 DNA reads TGCGCCAGCAGCCAAGTGGCAGATTCGAACTATGGCTACACCTTC. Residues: CASSQVADSNYGYTF.